The 32 T cell receptor beta chains reported below all come from one sample, sequenced in a study of shared clonotypes between healthy human individuals (dated by TCRdb to about 2020). Libraries were made using the immunoSEQ multiplex PCR assay. In TCRdb, the immuneACCESS table is reduced to in-frame sequences with V and J assigned. These tables do not hold every clone; where another copy was compared, an unresolved V gene accounts for under half, and the others remain unexplained. In all, the sample holds around 1,100,000 clones, and approximately 80% of those were seen once. The ten largest clones represent approximately 0.9% of the sample. The specimen was memory CD4+ T cells from PBMCs. Sample cell subset or site, as interpreted from the label and publication: CD45RA-negative fraction. All receptors come from a man aged 18 to 35 in good health. Some clones in this sample may be carry-over from other donors' samples.

The V and J genes are TRBV30 and TRBJ2-7; TRBD2 matches at 7 bases. Per germline, CDR1 GTSNPN and CDR2 SVGIG (reference sequence). The CDR3 is 14 residues long. V trimming: 2 bases; J trimming: 1 base; junction bases outside the gene matches: 5. CDR3 region: CAWSMGGGSYEQYF. Here the CDR3 DNA reads TGTGCCTGGAGTATGGGGGGGGGATCCTACGAGCAGTACTTC.

The chain links TRBV29-1 to TRBJ1-3; perhaps TRBD1 as D (6 bases). V was trimmed by 4 bases and J by 0 bases, leaving 10 bases between them. This CDR3 has 14 amino acids. CDR1 and CDR2 from the germline V gene are SQVTM and ANQGSEA. The CDR3 spells CSVVTGSSGNTIYF. In DNA, the CDR3 is TGCAGCGTTGTCACAGGGTCCTCTGGAAACACCATATATTTT. Combining the CDR3 with reference TRBV29-1 and TRBJ1-3 gives the whole variable domain SAVISQKPSRDICQRGTSLTIQCQVDSQVTMMFWYRQQPGQSLTLIATANQGSEATYESGFVIDKFPISRPNLTFSTLTVSNMSPEDSSIYLCSVVTGSSGNTIYFGEGSWLTVV.

The rearrangement joins TRBV5-4 to TRBJ1-3, with D unresolved. The CDR3 runs to 20 residues. CDR1 is SGHNT and CDR2 is YYREEE in the germline V gene (reference sequence). Trimming took 5 bases from V and 4 from J, leaving 31 bases between them. The CDR3 loop is CASSFEGMAGSGSAGNTIYF. CDR3 DNA: TGTGCCAGCAGTTTCGAAGGGATGGCGGGGTCTGGATCTGCCGGAAACACCATATATTTT.

The chain carries TRBV27 and TRBJ2-1; D is uncertain. The CDR3 contains 14 residues. CDR1 is MNHEY and CDR2 is SMNVEV in the germline V gene (reference sequence). Trimming removed 5 bases at V and 8 bases at J, with 16 bases between. This CDR3 reads CASSRVWVGYEQFF. The CDR3 coding sequence is TGTGCCAGCAGTAGGGTGTGGGTAGGGTATGAGCAGTTCTTC.

The sample holds one count of this clone. A junction end diverges from the germline sequence, so it may reflect a read error. This chain joins TRBV6-1 and TRBJ2-7; maybe TRBD2 (5 bases). The germline gives CDR1 MNHNS, CDR2 SASEGT. The CDR3 loop spans 15 amino acids. Here the CDR3 DNA reads TGTGCCAGCAGTGCCAACGGGCGGAATGGAGGTGGCCCGAGTTTC. As protein: CASSANGRNGGGPSF.

This clone appeared once. The gene calls are TRBV7-2 and TRBJ2-7; TRBD2 aligns across 13 bases. Germline CDR1 is SGHTA and CDR2 is FQGNSA. Trimming removed 1 base from V and 6 bases from J; junction bases left unmatched: 12. The CDR3 sequence is 18 residues long. CDR3 protein: CASSLDLTSGRASPEQYF. DNA of the CDR3: TGTGCCAGCAGCTTAGACCTAACTAGCGGGAGGGCCTCCCCCGAGCAGTACTTC.

This chain links TRBV7-9 with TRBJ1-5; 9 bases fit TRBD1. Germline CDR1 and CDR2: SEHNR and FQNEAQ (reference sequence). CDR3 size: 14 residues. V lost 5 bases and J lost 6; bases outside the gene matches: 5. CDR3 amino acids: CASSPDRGGQPQHF. The CDR3 DNA reads as TGTGCCAGCAGCCCGGACAGGGGTGGTCAGCCCCAGCATTTT.

The J gene is TRBJ2-7, the V gene TRBV28; D may be TRBD1 (6 bases). The V end lost 5 bases, the J end lost 4 bases, and 15 bases lay between the germline ends. Germline V CDR1 and CDR2: MDHEN, SYDVKM. The CDR3 is made up of 14 amino acids. This CDR3 is CASSPFLGQYEQYF. DNA for the CDR3: TGTGCCAGCAGTCCGTTCCTCGGACAGTACGAGCAGTACTTC.

Concerning this clone: A read error is likely, as this CDR3 ends without the conserved phenylalanine or tryptophan. The chain links TRBV5-1 to TRBJ1-1; D is unresolved. V was clipped by 0 bases and J by 6 bases, with 6 bases between them. CDR1 and CDR2 (germline): SGHRS, YFSETQ. This CDR3 contains 12 residues. CDR3 bases: TGCGCCAGCAGCTTGGACGGGGCTGAAGCTTTCCTT. This encodes CASSLDGAEAFL.

Only one count was recorded for this clone. The chain employs TRBV19 and TRBJ2-7; D uncertain. V lost 7 bases and J 2 bases, leaving 12 bases between the germline ends. Germline V gives CDR1 LNHDA, CDR2 SQIVND (reference sequence). This CDR3 contains 13 residues. The CDR3 DNA follows: TGTGCCAGTAAGGATAACTGGGCCTACGAGCAGTACTTC. Encoded protein: CASKDNWAYEQYF.

A few counts support this clone. The V call is TRBV28, the J call TRBJ1-5; D unclear. This CDR3 region has 15 residues. Germline loops: CDR1 MDHEN, CDR2 SYDVKM. V was clipped by 8 bases and J by 6 bases, with 20 bases between them. The CDR3 DNA sequence: TGTGCCAGCTACCCACGGAAGGAGTTAGGTCAGCCCCAGCATTTT. Its protein is CASYPRKELGQPQHF.

The rearrangement links TRBV11-3 to TRBJ1-1; D is uncertain. Trimming stripped 5 bases from V and 0 bases from J, with 10 bases between. The germline gives CDR1 SGHNT, CDR2 YENEEA. The CDR3 loop spans 14 amino acids. The CDR3: CASSPSYMNTEAFF. The CDR3 DNA reads TGTGCCAGCAGCCCTAGCTACATGAACACTGAAGCTTTCTTT.

Note on this clone: A far larger clone differs by one base, so this is likely a read error. Different DNA sequences within this sample yield the same CDR3. The chain joins TRBV27 to TRBJ2-7; 7 bases align to TRBD1. The CDR3 totals 15 residues. Per the germline V gene, CDR1 is MNHEY and CDR2 is SMNVEV (reference sequence). The CDR3 bases are TGCGCCAGCAGTCCCGGGACAGCCTTCTCCTACGAGCAGTACTTC. This encodes CASSPGTAFSYEQYF.

The chain joins TRBV14 to TRBJ2-7; the match to TRBD1 covers 9 bases. J was trimmed by 1 base and V by 0 bases; bases with no gene match: 4. Germline CDR1 and CDR2: SGHDN and FVKESK. This CDR3 is 16 amino acids long. The CDR3 region is CASSQEGTGRSYEQYF. DNA for the CDR3: TGTGCCAGCAGCCAAGAGGGGACAGGGCGGTCCTACGAGCAGTACTTC.

V gene TRBV6-5 combines with J gene TRBJ2-2; weak D call: TRBD2 (5 bases). The germline CDR1 and CDR2 sequences are MNHEY and SVGAGI. CDR3 length: 14 amino acids. Trimming stripped 5 bases from V and 0 bases from J, with 7 bases between. This chain's CDR3 is CASSQRTNTGELFF. In DNA form, the CDR3 reads TGTGCCAGCAGTCAGCGGACGAACACCGGGGAGCTGTTTTTT.

The chain joins TRBV30 to TRBJ2-7, with 9 bases aligning to TRBD1. After removal of 0 bases from V and 6 bases from J, the junction contained 9 bases not matched to a gene. This CDR3 comprises 15 residues. Germline CDR1 reads GTSNPN; CDR2 reads SVGIG (reference sequence). The CDR3 DNA reads as TGTGCCTGGAGTGTACGGACAGGGGAAGGGTCCGAGCAGTACTTC. Its protein product is CAWSVRTGEGSEQYF.

This clone was counted between two and nine times. The chain has TRBV5-6 and TRBJ2-5; no firm D call. CDR3 size: 15 residues. Germline V lookup: CDR1 SGHDT, CDR2 YYEEEE. Trimming removed 0 bases at V and 2 bases at J, with 11 bases between. The CDR3 DNA reads TGTGCCAGCAGCTTGGTAGTTTGGCAGCAAGAGACCCAGTACTTC. It translates to CASSLVVWQQETQYF.

The rearrangement joins TRBV7-9 to TRBJ2-1; no definite D call. CDR3 length: 13 amino acids. Germline assignment: CDR1 SEHNR and CDR2 FQNEAQ (reference sequence). The ends were cut back, 5 bases at V and 8 bases at J, with 13 bases in the middle. CDR3 coding DNA: TGTGCCAGCAGCCCACGGACGGCCGATGAGCAGTTCTTC. Translating it yields CASSPRTADEQFF.

This clone occurred once. The V and J genes are TRBV28 and TRBJ2-7; D possibly corresponds to TRBD1 (6 bases). Germline lookup yields CDR1 MDHEN and CDR2 SYDVKM. The CDR3 has 13 amino acids. V lost 7 bases, J lost 3 bases, and 13 bases lay in between. The chain's CDR3 is CASNEQGRYEQYF. CDR3 nucleotides: TGTGCCAGCAACGAACAGGGCCGCTACGAGCAGTACTTC.

In this sample, this clone turned up once. The V call is TRBV7-9, the J call TRBJ2-7; 9 positions agree with TRBD2. V shed 2 bases and J 6 bases; nucleotides not matched to a gene: 5. Germline CDR1 is SEHNR and CDR2 is FQNEAQ (reference sequence). The CDR3 has 14 residues. The CDR3 spells CASSLSSGSGEQYF. In DNA form, the CDR3 reads TGTGCCAGCAGCTTAAGTAGCGGGAGTGGCGAGCAGTACTTC.

This clone appeared a single time. This chain links TRBV4-1 with TRBJ2-3; 11 bases align to TRBD2. The trim removed 4 bases at V and 6 bases at J, leaving 9 bases unmatched. The germline V gene has CDR1 MGHRA and CDR2 YSYEKL. The CDR3 has 16 residues. CDR3 nucleotide sequence: TGCGCCAGCAGCCTTTTAGCGGGAGGGCCTGTTGATACGCAGTATTTT. It specifies CASSLLAGGPVDTQYF.

This rearrangement joins TRBV11-1 to TRBJ1-1; the D is unclear. V was shortened by 1 base and J by 4 bases, with 10 bases between the two germline ends. This CDR3 comprises 14 residues. The germline gives CDR1 SGHAT, CDR2 FQDESV (reference sequence). CDR3 coding DNA: TGTGCCAGCAGCTTAGTGAGGTACGCCACTGAAGCTTTCTTT. This translates into CASSLVRYATEAFF.

The chain uses TRBV5-1 and TRBJ1-1; D remains ambiguous. The CDR3 is made up of 15 amino acids. V was pared by 4 bases and J by 0 bases, with 13 bases between. Per germline, CDR1 SGHRS and CDR2 YFSETQ. CDR3 residues: CASSATQLMNTEAFF. The CDR3 DNA follows: TGCGCCAGCAGCGCTACACAGCTCATGAACACTGAAGCTTTCTTT.

The CDR3 here is CASWSRTGVYEQYF. DNA of the CDR3: TGTGCCAGCTGGAGCAGGACAGGGGTTTACGAGCAGTACTTC. The V and J genes are TRBV6-1 and TRBJ2-7; 9 positions agree with TRBD1. Germline trimming cut 8 bases from V and 4 bases from J; bases unmatched to any gene: 9. Germline assignment: CDR1 MNHNS and CDR2 SASEGT. The CDR3 is 14 residues long.

This clone was observed a single time. The chain has TRBV9 and TRBJ2-2, with D possibly being TRBD2 (6 bases). V shed 3 bases and J shed 4 bases, with 19 bases lying between them. CDR1 SGDLS and CDR2 YYNGEE come from the germline V gene. This CDR3 is 17 amino acids long. Written as DNA, the CDR3 is TGTGCCAGCAGCGCCCAGACTGGCGGGATAGGCACCGGGGAGCTGTTTTTT. The encoded protein is CASSAQTGGIGTGELFF. The variable domain in full, completed from reference TRBV9 and TRBJ2-2, reads DSGVTQTPKHLITATGQRVTLRCSPRSGDLSVYWYQQSLDQGLQFLIQYYNGEERAKGNILERFSAQQFPDLHSELNLSSLELGDSALYFCASSAQTGGIGTGELFFGEGSRLTVL.

V is TRBV18 and J is TRBJ2-2, with 9 bases lining up with TRBD1. Trimming took 1 base from V and 5 from J; bases not matched to a gene: 5. The CDR3 length is 16 residues. CDR1 is KGHSH, CDR2 LQKENI, per germline. The CDR3 nucleotides are TGTGCCAGCTCACCACGGTCGACAGGGGGAACCGGGGAGCTGTTTTTT. Protein: CASSPRSTGGTGELFF.

CDR3 region: CAAGVYQPQHF. CDR3 coding DNA: TGTGCCGCCGGGGTGTATCAGCCCCAGCATTTT. The genes are TRBV21-1 and TRBJ1-5. TRBV21-1 is classified as a pseudogene. This CDR3 region has 11 residues.

CDR3 in DNA: TGCGCCAGCAGCTTGGCGGCTACTAACGATGAGCAGTTCTTC. Protein: CASSLAATNDEQFF. The chain joins TRBV5-1 to TRBJ2-1, with D hard to call. The germline CDR1 and CDR2 sequences are SGHRS and YFSETQ. Trimming stripped 0 bases from V and 8 bases from J, with 12 bases between. The CDR3 is 14 residues long. Variable domain in full (rest from reference TRBV5-1 and TRBJ2-1): KAGVTQTPRYLIKTRGQQVTLSCSPISGHRSVSWYQQTPGQGLQFLFEYFSETQRNKGNFPGRFSGRQFSNSRSEMNVSTLELGDSALYLCASSLAATNDEQFFGPGTRLTVL.

In this sample, this clone turned up once. The chain couples TRBV18 to TRBJ1-3, with a tentative D call TRBD1 (5 bases). Trimming took off 6 bases at V and 1 base at J, with 22 bases between the two ends. The CDR3 contains 18 residues. Per the germline V gene, CDR1 is KGHSH and CDR2 is LQKENI. The CDR3 DNA is TGTGCCAGCTCCCCCACCATCTCTAGGGGTGCGTCTGGAAACACCATATATTTT. It translates to CASSPTISRGASGNTIYF.

The genes are TRBV5-1 and TRBJ1-4, with 7 bases identical to TRBD1. With 2 bases clipped from V and 4 bases from J, the junction kept 2 bases outside the gene matches. Germline V gene lookup returns CDR1 SGHRS and CDR2 YFSETQ. The CDR3 has 14 residues. This chain's CDR3 is CASSLDRDNEKLFF. The DNA for the CDR3 is TGCGCCAGCAGCTTAGACAGGGATAATGAAAAACTGTTTTTT.

The chain couples TRBV6-1 to TRBJ1-5; 8 positions agree with TRBD1. The V segment lost 4 bases and the J segment 0 bases; nucleotides outside the gene matches: 2. This CDR3 region has 15 residues. CDR1 and CDR2 (germline): MNHNS, SASEGT. The CDR3 sequence is CASSATGDSNQPQHF. Written as DNA, the CDR3 is TGTGCCAGCAGTGCGACAGGGGATAGCAATCAGCCCCAGCATTTT.

The rearrangement joins TRBV7-2 to TRBJ1-5; weak D call: TRBD1 (6 bases). V was cut by 7 bases and J by 7 bases, with 23 bases left in between. Germline V gives CDR1 SGHTA, CDR2 FQGNSA. The CDR3 runs 16 residues. In DNA form, the CDR3 reads TGTGCCAGCACCGATGGAGGTAGGGGGAGACAGCAGCCCCAGCATTTT. Translation gives CASTDGGRGRQQPQHF.